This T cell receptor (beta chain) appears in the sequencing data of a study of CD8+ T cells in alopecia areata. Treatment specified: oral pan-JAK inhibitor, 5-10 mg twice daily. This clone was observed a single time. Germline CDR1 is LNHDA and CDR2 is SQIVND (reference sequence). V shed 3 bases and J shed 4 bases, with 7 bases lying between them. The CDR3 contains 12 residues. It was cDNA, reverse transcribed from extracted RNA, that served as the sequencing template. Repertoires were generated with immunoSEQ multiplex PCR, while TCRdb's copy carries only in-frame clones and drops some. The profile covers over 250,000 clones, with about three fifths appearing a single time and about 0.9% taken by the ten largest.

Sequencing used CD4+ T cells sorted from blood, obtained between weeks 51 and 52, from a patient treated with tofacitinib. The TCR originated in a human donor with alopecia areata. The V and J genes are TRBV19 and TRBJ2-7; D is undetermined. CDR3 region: CASSMVGYEQYF. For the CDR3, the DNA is TGTGCCAGTAGTATGGTGGGGTACGAGCAGTACTTC. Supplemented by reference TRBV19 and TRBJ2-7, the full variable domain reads DGGITQSPKYLFRKEGQNVTLSCEQNLNHDAMYWYRQDPGQGLRLIYYSQIVNDFQKGDIAEGYSVSREKKESFPLTVTSAQKNPTAFYLCASSMVGYEQYFGPGTRLTVT.